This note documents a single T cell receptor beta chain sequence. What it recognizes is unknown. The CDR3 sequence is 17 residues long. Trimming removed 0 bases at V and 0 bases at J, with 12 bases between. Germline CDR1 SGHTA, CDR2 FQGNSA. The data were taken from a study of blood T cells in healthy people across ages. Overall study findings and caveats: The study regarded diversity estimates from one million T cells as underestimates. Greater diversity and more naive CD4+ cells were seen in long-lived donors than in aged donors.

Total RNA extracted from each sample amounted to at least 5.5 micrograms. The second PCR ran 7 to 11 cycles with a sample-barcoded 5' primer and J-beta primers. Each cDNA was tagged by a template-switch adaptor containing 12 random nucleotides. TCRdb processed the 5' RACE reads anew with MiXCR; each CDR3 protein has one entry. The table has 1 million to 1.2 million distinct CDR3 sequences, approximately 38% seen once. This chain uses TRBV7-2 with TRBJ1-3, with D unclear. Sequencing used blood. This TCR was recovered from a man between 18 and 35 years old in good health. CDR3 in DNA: TGTGCCAGCAGCTTAGCCACAGCTCCGATCTCTGGAAACACCATATATTTT. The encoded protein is CASSLATAPISGNTIYF. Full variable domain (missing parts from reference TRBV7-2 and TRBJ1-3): GAGVSQSPSNKVTEKGKDVELRCDPISGHTALYWYRQSLGQGLEFLIYFQGNSAPDKSGLPSDRFSAERTGGSVSTLTIQRTQQEDSAVYLCASSLATAPISGNTIYFGEGSWLTVV.